This TCR beta chain was sequenced during a study of patients and donors after allogeneic stem cell transplantation. TCRdb ran MiXCR on the RT-PCR reads and lists one entry per CDR3 protein. The profile shows 90,000 to 120,000 distinct CDR3 sequences, approximately 40% of them singletons. This CDR3 has 16 residues. Germline loops: CDR1 MNHEY, CDR2 SVGEGT. V lost 2 bases and J lost 8, with 19 bases in between. This clonotype was sampled from a human donor who was either an allogeneic HSCT recipient or a stem cell or donor lymphocyte infusion donor (not recorded which). It is not recorded whose cells these are; they may come from a transplant donor. The sequenced sample consisted of blood, either unsorted or a sorted T cell fraction (not recorded which). The V and J genes are TRBV6-2 or TRBV6-3 and TRBJ2-1; unclear D gene. This CDR3 is CASSYPGRIPLDEQFF. CDR3 in DNA: TGTGCCAGCAGTTACCCTGGAAGGATCCCCTTGGATGAGCAGTTCTTC.